A selection of T cell receptor beta chains follows, all from one sample in a study of response to subunit inactivated influenza vaccine. TCRdb passed the RT-PCR reads through MiXCR, listing each CDR3 protein once. The data show about 540,000 distinct CDR3 sequences, with under 25% seen just once and roughly 2.8% held by the top ten. In addition, the sample was reused for a study of T cells expressing NK-cell markers.

The specimen comprised CD4+ T cells sorted from PBMCs, sampled roughly 12 days after vaccination. Receptor source: a man aged 50 to 60 who received an inactivated influenza vaccine. Both conserved end residues are part of each CDR3. The D gene is left open where the match is weak. Clone size is given for some rows only: seen once, a few or many times, or a class if the clone is expanded.

>TRBD1|.|TRBJ2-1|TRBV6-2/TRBV6-3
CASSQDRVANNEQFF
TGTGCCAGCAGTCAAGACAGGGTTGCCAACAATGAGCAGTTCTTC
>.|.|TRBJ1-1|TRBV20-1
CSARVYTNTEAFF
TGCAGTGCTAGAGTTTACACCAACACTGAAGCTTTCTTT
>TRBD1|.|TRBJ2-5|TRBV12-3/TRBV12-4
CASRSTGGGDETQYF
TGTGCCAGCAGAAGTACAGGGGGAGGTGACGAGACCCAGTACTTC
>.|.|TRBJ2-7|TRBV12-2
CASRGGLWLAPYF
TGTGCAAGTCGCGGAGGCCTGTGGCTAGCGCCGTACTTC
>.|.|TRBJ1-2|TRBV7-2
CASSATGFYYGYTF
TGTGCCAGCAGCGCTACAGGGTTCTACTATGGCTACACCTTC
>TRBD1|few|TRBJ1-2|TRBV4-2
CASSPTDRGFYGYTF
TGTGCCAGCAGCCCGACAGACAGGGGGTTCTATGGCTACACCTTC
>TRBD2|once|TRBJ2-7|TRBV20-1
CSASVGGGLYEQYF
TGCAGTGCTAGTGTAGGCGGGGGGCTCTACGAGCAGTACTTC
>.|many|TRBJ1-1|TRBV20-1
CSARDHDEAFF
TGCAGTGCCAGAGACCACGATGAAGCTTTCTTT
>TRBD1|few|TRBJ2-7|TRBV6-2/TRBV6-3
CASRLTGGENYEQYF
TGTGCCAGCAGACTTACAGGGGGCGAGAACTACGAGCAGTACTTC
>.|few|TRBJ2-7|TRBV20-1
CSASSEVGRTYEQYF
TGCAGTGCTTCCTCCGAGGTGGGGAGGACCTACGAGCAGTACTTC
>TRBD2|.|TRBJ2-1|TRBV5-1
CASSLGAGAFIEQFF
TGCGCCAGCAGCTTGGGCGCGGGAGCATTTATTGAGCAGTTCTTC
>.|.|TRBJ2-7|TRBV20-1
CSAQGSRGEQYF
TGCAGTGCTCAGGGGAGCAGGGGCGAGCAGTACTTC
>TRBD1|.|TRBJ1-1|TRBV11-3
CASSLAGGKDTEAFF
TGTGCCAGCAGCTTAGCAGGGGGCAAGGACACTGAAGCTTTCTTT
>TRBD2|.|TRBJ2-3|TRBV2
CASRKGLAGPYGADTQYF
TGTGCCAGCAGGAAAGGACTAGCGGGGCCCTATGGGGCAGATACGCAGTATTTT
>.|few|TRBJ1-5|TRBV10-3
CAISGDGVGNQPQHF
TGTGCCATCAGTGGAGATGGAGTTGGCAATCAGCCCCAGCATTTT
>TRBD1|.|TRBJ1-1|TRBV10-3
CAISVGLGQGSRTEAFF
TGTGCCATCAGCGTGGGCCTAGGACAGGGGAGTCGGACTGAAGCTTTCTTT
>TRBD1|few|TRBJ1-1|TRBV3-1
CASSHGQANTEAFF
TGTGCCAGCAGCCACGGACAGGCGAACACTGAAGCTTTCTTT
>.|.|TRBJ1-6|TRBV6-4
CASRTPDSLYNSPLHF
TGTGCCAGCAGAACCCCGGACAGTCTCTATAATTCACCCCTCCACTTT
>.|.|TRBJ2-3|TRBV5-1
CASSLGAGIGTDTQYF
TGCGCCAGCAGCTTGGGGGCGGGGATCGGCACAGATACGCAGTATTTT
>TRBD1|.|TRBJ1-3|TRBV7-8
CASSLDRVINTIYF
TGTGCCAGCAGCTTGGACAGGGTGATAAACACCATATATTTT
>TRBD2|.|TRBJ2-3|TRBV20-1
CSARDITSGGAMLDTQYF
TGCAGTGCTAGAGATATTACTAGCGGGGGGGCAATGCTCGATACGCAGTATTTT
>.|.|TRBJ1-1|TRBV6-1
CASTTGRMNTEAFF
TGTGCCAGCACCACCGGGCGGATGAACACTGAAGCTTTCTTT
>.|.|TRBJ1-6|TRBV2
CASSANHGDSPLHF
TGTGCCAGCAGCGCGAACCACGGGGATTCACCCCTCCACTTT
>.|.|TRBJ2-3|TRBV20-1
CSAPRGSTDTQYF
TGCAGTGCTCCCAGGGGAAGCACAGATACGCAGTATTTT
>TRBD1|.|TRBJ2-1|TRBV9
CASTTSGTGTYNEQFF
TGTGCCAGCACCACCTCGGGGACAGGGACCTACAATGAGCAGTTCTTC
>TRBD2|.|TRBJ2-7|TRBV30
CAWSVTSGYEQYF
TGTGCCTGGAGTGTAACTAGCGGCTACGAGCAGTACTTC
>TRBD1|.|TRBJ2-7|TRBV28
CASRSPPGQGSYEQYF
TGTGCCAGCAGATCTCCGCCGGGACAGGGCTCCTACGAGCAGTACTTC
>.|.|TRBJ2-7|TRBV5-1
CASSLASGNLEEQYF
TGCGCCAGCAGCTTGGCGAGCGGAAACCTCGAGGAGCAGTACTTC
>TRBD1|.|TRBJ2-6|TRBV20-1
CSAQGQGRYSGANVLTF
TGCAGTGCCCAGGGACAGGGCCGGTATTCTGGGGCCAACGTCCTGACTTTC
>TRBD1|.|TRBJ2-5|TRBV5-1
CASSLQGASQETQYF
TGCGCCAGCAGCTTACAGGGGGCGAGTCAAGAGACCCAGTACTTC
>.|.|TRBJ2-3|TRBV20-1
CSARDYQGMGDTQYF
TGCAGTGCTAGAGATTACCAGGGAATGGGGGATACGCAGTATTTT
>TRBD1|few|TRBJ2-1|TRBV2
CASSEKTGDYNEQFF
TGTGCCAGCAGTGAAAAGACAGGGGACTACAATGAGCAGTTCTTC
>.|.|TRBJ2-2|TRBV12-3/TRBV12-4
CASSPSWQRNTGELFF
TGTGCCAGCAGCCCCTCCTGGCAGCGGAACACCGGGGAGCTGTTTTTT
>.|few|TRBJ2-2|TRBV9
CASSAASSIRTGELFF
TGTGCCAGCAGCGCAGCGTCTTCGATACGCACCGGGGAGCTGTTTTTT
>.|many|TRBJ1-2|TRBV5-1
CASSFSGTNYGYTF
TGCGCCAGCAGCTTCTCGGGGACCAACTATGGCTACACCTTC
>.|.|TRBJ2-7|TRBV4-3
CASSQDISTYEQYF
TGCGCCAGCAGCCAAGATATCTCTACCTACGAGCAGTACTTC
>.|.|TRBJ2-3|TRBV5-1
CASSWNTLGLSRADTQYF
TGCGCCAGCAGCTGGAATACCCTGGGACTTTCTAGGGCGGATACGCAGTATTTT
>.|.|TRBJ2-5|TRBV7-2
CASSEGRGTQYF
TGTGCCAGCAGCGAAGGAAGAGGTACCCAGTACTTC
>TRBD2|.|TRBJ2-7|TRBV29-1
CSARPAGDPYEQYF
TGCAGCGCCAGGCCAGCGGGAGACCCCTACGAGCAGTACTTC
>.|.|TRBJ2-3|TRBV19
CASSIDVGTDTQYF
TGTGCCAGTAGTATAGATGTCGGCACAGATACGCAGTATTTT
>.|.|TRBJ1-1|TRBV29-1
CSVNGNMNTEAFF
TGCAGCGTCAACGGCAACATGAACACTGAAGCTTTCTTT